The 8 T cell receptor beta chains presented below share a single source sample, sequenced in a study of blood T cell repertoires in COVID-19. Using immunoSEQ multiplex PCR, the repertoire was profiled, and TCRdb retains in-frame clones only, with some absent. This table has 200,000 to 300,000 clones, 83% appearing once. The sequencing sample was made of peripheral blood. The receptors shown here come from a human donor in a cohort sampled during active COVID-19.

This chain uses TRBV27 with TRBJ1-5; 10 positions match TRBD1. This CDR3 comprises 16 residues. CDR1 MNHEY and CDR2 SMNVEV come from the germline V gene (reference sequence). J gave up 6 bases and V 8 bases, and 13 bases lay outside the gene matches. The CDR3 sequence is CASGEPTGGGGQPQHF. Here the CDR3 DNA reads TGTGCCAGCGGGGAACCGACAGGGGGCGGAGGTCAGCCCCAGCATTTT.

The V and J genes are TRBV25-1 and TRBJ1-2, with TRBD1 identical over 9 bases. This CDR3 region has 13 residues. V lost 6 bases, J lost 7 bases, and 6 bases stayed unmatched. Germline V gives CDR1 MGHDK, CDR2 SYGVNS. The CDR3 reads CASSPGTGLGYTF. The CDR3, as DNA: TGTGCCAGCAGCCCCGGGACAGGGCTTGGCTACACCTTC.

This sequence joins TRBV11-3 and TRBJ2-7; possible D gene TRBD2, 7 bases. This CDR3 is 13 amino acids long. Germline assignment: CDR1 SGHNT and CDR2 YENEEA. Trimming took 3 bases from V and 3 from J, leaving 9 bases between them. CDR3 in amino acids: CASSFRGGYEQYF. The CDR3 DNA follows: TGTGCCAGCAGCTTTAGGGGGGGCTACGAGCAGTACTTC.

This clone was seen once. The rearrangement links TRBV10-1 to TRBJ2-7; 9 positions match TRBD2. The ends lost 0 bases at V and 4 bases at J; junction bases unmatched: 7. This CDR3 spans 16 amino acids. Germline assignment: CDR1 WNHNN and CDR2 SYGVQD (reference sequence). CDR3 sequence reads: CASSESIPGLAYEQYF. The CDR3 DNA sequence: TGCGCCAGCAGTGAGTCGATTCCGGGACTAGCTTACGAGCAGTACTTC.

This rearrangement joins TRBV7-3 to TRBJ2-6; possible D gene TRBD2, 6 bases. Looked up from germline, CDR1 is SGHTA and CDR2 is FQGTGA. CDR3 length equals 15 residues. V was pared by 3 bases and J by 2 bases, with 8 bases between. The CDR3 sequence: CASSFTGAGANVLTF. The CDR3 DNA follows: TGTGCCAGCAGCTTTACGGGGGCTGGGGCCAACGTCCTGACTTTC. Full variable domain (missing parts from reference TRBV7-3 and TRBJ2-6): GAGVSQTPSNKVTEKGKYVELRCDPISGHTALYWYRQSLGQGPEFLIYFQGTGAADDSGLPNDRFFAVRPEGSVSTLKIQRTERGDSAVYLCASSFTGAGANVLTFGAGSRLTVL.

This chain uses TRBV18 with TRBJ1-2; D may be TRBD1 (6 bases). Germline CDR1 KGHSH, CDR2 LQKENI. V was pared by 2 bases and J by 3 bases, with 7 bases between. The CDR3 runs 13 residues. The CDR3 DNA sequence: TGTGCCAGCTCACCAAACAGGGACTATGGCTACACCTTC. Translated, it gives CASSPNRDYGYTF.

This clone appeared a few times. The chain joins TRBV27 to TRBJ1-5; D remains unclear. Germline lookup yields CDR1 MNHEY and CDR2 SMNVEV (reference sequence). Trimming removed 5 bases from V and 3 bases from J, with 11 bases in between. This CDR3 spans 14 amino acids. In DNA form, the CDR3 reads TGTGCCAGCAGTCCGAGACGGGACAATCAGCCCCAGCATTTT. Amino acids: CASSPRRDNQPQHF.

Here the CDR3 reads CASSLSRAGILNVLTF. CDR3 bases: TGTGCCAGCAGCTTGTCAAGGGCAGGGATCCTCAACGTCCTGACTTTC. V gene TRBV5-6 combines with J gene TRBJ2-6, with D possibly matching TRBD1 (5 bases). This CDR3 contains 16 residues. With 1 base removed from V and 9 bases from J, the gap between germline ends came to 17 bases. Germline V gene data show CDR1 as SGHDT and CDR2 as YYEEEE.